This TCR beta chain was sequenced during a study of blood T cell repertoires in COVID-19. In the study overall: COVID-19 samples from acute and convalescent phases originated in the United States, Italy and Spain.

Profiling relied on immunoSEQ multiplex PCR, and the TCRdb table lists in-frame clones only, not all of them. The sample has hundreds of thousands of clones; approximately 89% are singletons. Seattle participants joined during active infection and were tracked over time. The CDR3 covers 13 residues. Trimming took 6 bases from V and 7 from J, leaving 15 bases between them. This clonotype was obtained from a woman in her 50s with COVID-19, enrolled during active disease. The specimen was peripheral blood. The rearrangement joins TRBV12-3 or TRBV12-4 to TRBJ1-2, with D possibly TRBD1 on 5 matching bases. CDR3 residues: CASSPDRRGGYTF. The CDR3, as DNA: TGTGCCAGCAGCCCTGACCGTAGGGGTGGCTACACCTTC.